Listed below are T cell receptor beta chains from one sample, sequenced in a study of early T cells in non-severe SARS-CoV-2 infection. Via MiXCR, TCRdb re-called the 5' RACE reads, giving one row per CDR3 protein. The sample lists some 29,000 distinct CDR3 sequences, roughly 4.5% occurring once. The sequencing input was whole blood. The receptors stem from an adult who was a healthcare worker with PCR-confirmed SARS-CoV-2 infection or an uninfected control (not recorded which). Both conserved end residues are part of each CDR3. D genes are given only for firm matches. Some rows mark clone size as missing; the rest say once, few, many or name a class of expanded clone.

NA	TRBV30	13	TRBJ2-7	many	TGTGCCTGGAGTTTAGGGACCCTTTACGAGCAGTACTTC	CAWSLGTLYEQYF
TRBD2	TRBV6-2/TRBV6-3	15	TRBJ2-1	few	TGTGCCAGCAGTCAGCTAGCGGGAGCCTACAATGAGCAGTTCTTC	CASSQLAGAYNEQFF
NA	TRBV7-9	15	TRBJ2-5	NA	TGTGCCAGCAGCTTAGTAGTACAGGTGGTCGAGACCCAGTACTTC	CASSLVVQVVETQYF
TRBD1	TRBV5-3	19	TRBJ1-2	many	TGTGCCAGAAGCCCCGAGGACCGGGGAGGGGGCGCGTTATCCTATGGCTACACCTTC	CARSPEDRGGGALSYGYTF
TRBD1	TRBV7-2	14	TRBJ1-1	many	TGTGCCAGCGTTCAACAGGGGTCGTACACTGAAGCTTTCTTT	CASVQQGSYTEAFF
TRBD1	TRBV7-8	14	TRBJ1-2	few	TGTGCCAGCAGCCCAAGACAGGGAGGCTATGGCTACACCTTC	CASSPRQGGYGYTF
TRBD1	TRBV7-7	14	TRBJ2-2	many	TGTGCCAGCAGCCCGGGACAGTGGGACGGGGAGCTGTTTTTT	CASSPGQWDGELFF
TRBD2	TRBV29-1	11	TRBJ2-1	NA	TGCAGCGTGACTAGCAGCGATGAGCAGTTCTTC	CSVTSSDEQFF
NA	TRBV6-2/TRBV6-3	14	TRBJ2-3	many	TGTGCCAGCAGCACGGGACTTAACACAGATACGCAGTATTTT	CASSTGLNTDTQYF
NA	TRBV12-3/TRBV12-4	15	TRBJ2-6	many	TGTGCCAGCAGTTTAAGGCACTCTGGGGCCAACGTCCTGACTTTC	CASSLRHSGANVLTF
NA	TRBV2	16	TRBJ1-1	few	TGTGCCAGCAGTGTCTGGCGGGTTGGATACGACACTGAAGCTTTCTTT	CASSVWRVGYDTEAFF
NA	TRBV18	13	TRBJ2-1	few	TGTGCCAGCTCACCACCGTCTTCGAATGAGCAGTTCTTC	CASSPPSSNEQFF
NA	TRBV7-9	14	TRBJ2-2	few	TGTGCCAGCAGCCCCCCCCATAACACCGGGGAGCTGTTTTTT	CASSPPHNTGELFF
NA	TRBV29-1	13	TRBJ2-5	few	TGCAGCGTTGAAAGTGACTCCCAAGAGACCCAGTACTTC	CSVESDSQETQYF